Following are 28 T cell receptor beta chains from one sample sequenced in a study of blood T cells in healthy people across ages. The use of a sample-barcoded 5' primer and a J-beta primer mix characterized a second PCR of roughly 6 to 11 cycles. TCRdb redid the calling of the 5' RACE reads with MiXCR, one entry per CDR3 protein. The table records roughly 1,300,000 distinct CDR3 sequences, 59% of them present only once. Source material: blood. The receptors here all came from a man between 18 and 35 years old in good health.

The chain recombines TRBV20-1 with TRBJ2-7; TRBD1 matches 9 bases. CDR1 and CDR2 from the germline V gene are DFQATT and SNEGSKA (reference sequence). Trimming took 8 bases from V and 3 from J; bases not matched to a gene: 5. This CDR3 comprises 12 residues. Here the CDR3 reads CSTGDRDYEQYF. CDR3 coding DNA: TGCAGTACCGGGGACAGGGACTACGAGCAGTACTTC.

The genes are TRBV4-3 and TRBJ2-7, with no clear D. Germline-derived CDR1 and CDR2 are LGHNA and YSLEER. V dropped 0 bases and J dropped 3 bases, with 15 bases sitting between them. The length of the CDR3 is 16 residues. DNA of the CDR3: TGCGCCAGCAGCCAAGACAGGAACAACCAGTTCTACGAGCAGTACTTC. This codes for CASSQDRNNQFYEQYF.

The DNA for the CDR3 is TGTGCCAGCAGCTTAGTTTTGGGGCTCACAGATACGCAGTATTTT. It specifies CASSLVLGLTDTQYF. The rearrangement joins TRBV7-9 to TRBJ2-3, with TRBD1 as a possible D gene (5 bases). Germline V gene data show CDR1 as SEHNR and CDR2 as FQNEAQ (reference sequence). This CDR3 comprises 15 residues. Trimming left V 1 base short and J 2 bases short, with 10 bases between.

The sample holds a few counts of this clonotype. The J gene is TRBJ1-6, the V gene TRBV4-2; D is uncertain. Trimming pared 3 bases from V and 0 bases from J, leaving 12 bases between. Germline CDR1 and CDR2: LGHNA and YNFKEQ. This CDR3 contains 17 residues. CDR3 region: CASSQQTLSSYNSPLHF. Written as DNA, the CDR3 is TGTGCCAGCAGCCAGCAGACCTTGAGCTCCTATAATTCACCCCTCCACTTT.

The chain employs TRBV25-1 and TRBJ2-5; D unclear. Trimming took off 2 bases at V and 5 bases at J, with 12 bases between the two ends. This CDR3 region has 14 residues. From germline, CDR1 is MGHDK and CDR2 SYGVNS. The CDR3 nucleotides read TGTGCCAGCAGTGAAATAAGCAGTGGGGAGACCCAGTACTTC. Translated, it gives CASSEISSGETQYF.

V usage is TRBV29-1 and J usage is TRBJ2-3; 8 bases agree with TRBD2. The CDR3 sequence is 14 residues long. CDR1 SQVTM and CDR2 ANQGSEA come from the germline V gene. V shed 3 bases, J shed 5 bases, and the junction held 7 bases outside the gene matches. The CDR3 nucleotides read TGCAGCGTTGAGGGACTAGTAGAAGGAGATACGCAGTATTTT. As protein: CSVEGLVEGDTQYF.

The rearrangement links TRBV4-1 to TRBJ1-1; TRBD1 is a possible D gene (5 bases). CDR1 and CDR2 from the germline V gene are MGHRA and YSYEKL. The germline V and J ends were trimmed by 3 bases and 1 base, with 12 bases remaining between them. The CDR3 is 15 amino acids. Here the CDR3 reads CASSQRQTANTEAFF. The CDR3 bases are TGCGCCAGCAGCCAGCGACAGACAGCGAACACTGAAGCTTTCTTT.

This chain connects TRBV6-1 to TRBJ2-7, with D possibly being TRBD1 (6 bases). This CDR3 comprises 13 residues. Germline CDR1 is MNHNS and CDR2 is SASEGT. V was shortened by 6 bases and J by 6 bases, with 15 bases between the two germline ends. CDR3: CASRAQGRGEQYF. CDR3 coding DNA: TGTGCCAGCAGAGCACAGGGAAGGGGCGAGCAGTACTTC.

V usage is TRBV7-2 and J usage is TRBJ1-1; 10 bases align to TRBD1. Germline V CDR1 and CDR2: SGHTA, FQGNSA. The CDR3 totals 14 residues. Unmatched junction bases numbered 4, after V lost 8 bases and J lost 1 base. DNA for the CDR3: TGTGCCAGCTGGGGACAGGGGACGAACACTGAAGCTTTCTTT. Its protein product is CASWGQGTNTEAFF.

This clonotype was recorded only once. This rearrangement joins TRBV4-2 to TRBJ2-4; a possible D gene is TRBD1 (6 bases). The J call may be mistaken, given a closer DNA end match to TRBJ2-7. Germline CDR1 is LGHNA and CDR2 is YNFKEQ. The CDR3 has 16 amino acids. As DNA, the CDR3 is TGTGCCAGCAGCTGGCCTGGGAAGGGGGAGATATACGAGCAGTACTTC. Encoded protein: CASSWPGKGEIYEQYF.

This clonotype was observed a handful of times. V gene TRBV4-1 combines with J gene TRBJ2-4; D unresolved. TRBJ2-7 matches the DNA end more closely, so the J call is doubtful. From germline, CDR1 is MGHRA and CDR2 YSYEKL. The CDR3 spans 14 residues. The CDR3 DNA is TGCGCCAGCAGCCAACTTTCAATAAGCTACGAGCAGTACTTC. Translation gives CASSQLSISYEQYF.

The chain carries TRBV29-1 and TRBJ2-5; 9 bases line up with TRBD1. From germline, CDR1 is SQVTM and CDR2 ANQGSEA. CDR3 length: 14 residues. Germline trimming cut 6 bases from V and 5 bases from J; bases unmatched to any gene: 10. The CDR3 spells CSVVTGGRGETQYF. The CDR3 coding sequence is TGCAGCGTGGTAACAGGGGGCAGAGGGGAGACCCAGTACTTC.

This sequence joins TRBV7-9 and TRBJ2-7; TRBD2 aligns across 11 bases. This CDR3 has 16 residues. V lost 5 bases, J lost 2 bases, and 8 bases stayed unmatched. Germline assignment: CDR1 SEHNR and CDR2 FQNEAQ (reference sequence). CDR3 nucleotide sequence: TGTGCCAGCAGCCCAGCACTAGCGGGGGAAACCTACGAGCAGTACTTC. Translation gives CASSPALAGETYEQYF.

J is TRBJ2-7 and V is TRBV4-2; TRBD1 is a possible D gene (6 bases). Germline assignment: CDR1 LGHNA and CDR2 YNFKEQ. The CDR3 contains 16 residues. V lost 3 bases and J 3 bases, leaving 18 bases between the germline ends. CDR3 loop: CASSHPTGNLDYEQYF. The CDR3 nucleotides are TGTGCCAGCAGCCACCCCACAGGGAATTTAGACTACGAGCAGTACTTC.

V usage is TRBV2 and J usage is TRBJ2-3; weak D call: TRBD2 (7 bases). CDR1 is SNHLY and CDR2 is FYNNEI in the germline V gene. The CDR3 is made up of 17 amino acids. Trimming removed 2 bases from V and 3 bases from J, with 18 bases in between. The CDR3 DNA sequence: TGTGCCAGCAGTGAACGGACAGCGGGGAGTTGGACAGATACGCAGTATTTT. Translating gives CASSERTAGSWTDTQYF.

V is TRBV7-2 and J is TRBJ2-5; 10 nucleotides match TRBD2. The assigned J gene may be wrong: the sequence end matches TRBJ2-7 better. The CDR3 is 15 amino acids. Germline V lookup: CDR1 SGHTA, CDR2 FQGNSA. DNA for the CDR3: TGTGCCAGCAGCACCACTAGCGGGACTGCCTACGAGCAGTACTTC. Residues: CASSTTSGTAYEQYF.

This clonotype was seen a few times. The rearrangement uses TRBV2 and TRBJ2-1; D possibly matches TRBD1 or TRBD2 (5 bases each). The CDR3 totals 14 residues. CDR1 is SNHLY and CDR2 is FYNNEI in the germline V gene. Trimming took 7 bases from V and 4 from J, leaving 14 bases between them. CDR3 protein: CASMRNWGYNEQFF. The DNA for the CDR3 is TGTGCCAGCATGCGGAACTGGGGGTACAATGAGCAGTTCTTC.

The J gene is TRBJ2-3, the V gene TRBV27; D may match TRBD1 or TRBD2 (6 bases each). The CDR3 extends over 18 amino acids. V lost 3 bases and J lost 5, with 24 bases in between. Per the germline V gene, CDR1 is MNHEY and CDR2 is SMNVEV (reference sequence). The CDR3 loop is CASSFTGYRAGKRDTQYF. CDR3 coding DNA: TGTGCCAGCAGTTTTACCGGTTACAGGGCGGGGAAGAGAGATACGCAGTATTTT.

V gene TRBV29-1 combines with J gene TRBJ1-1; possible D gene TRBD1, 5 bases. This CDR3 has 12 amino acids. The V gene's germline CDR1 is SQVTM and CDR2 ANQGSEA. Trimming took 6 bases from V and 0 from J, leaving 8 bases between them. The chain's CDR3 is CSVSTVNTEAFF. The CDR3 nucleotides are TGCAGCGTCTCGACAGTGAACACTGAAGCTTTCTTT.

The chain combines TRBV10-3 with TRBJ2-3; no definite D call. The CDR3 contains 15 residues. CDR1 and CDR2 (germline): ENHRY, SYGVKD. V lost 0 bases to trimming and J lost 5 bases, with 12 bases between them. CDR3 region: CAISESRIMGDTQYF. The CDR3 nucleotides read TGTGCCATCAGTGAGTCGAGAATAATGGGAGATACGCAGTATTTT.

This chain links TRBV7-8 with TRBJ2-4; a possible D gene is TRBD1 (6 bases). V dropped 1 base and J dropped 10 bases, with 11 bases sitting between them. This CDR3 region has 13 residues. Germline V gene sequence: CDR1 SGHVS, CDR2 FQNEAQ. CDR3 nucleotide sequence: TGTGCCAGCAGCTTAGGGACAGCCCCGATTCAGTACTTC. As protein: CASSLGTAPIQYF.

This clonotype was observed a few times. The rearrangement links TRBV29-1 to TRBJ2-3; 10 nucleotides line up with TRBD1. Germline V gene data show CDR1 as SQVTM and CDR2 as ANQGSEA. The length of the CDR3 is 15 residues. Losses at the gene ends were 4 bases for V and 5 bases for J; bases not matched to a gene: 9. This CDR3 is CSVGGTGEHEDTQYF. For the CDR3, the DNA is TGCAGCGTTGGGGGGACAGGGGAGCATGAAGATACGCAGTATTTT.

This clonotype was detected only a few times. The V gene is TRBV27, the J gene TRBJ2-4; maybe TRBD2 (6 bases). This CDR3 spans 17 amino acids. The germline gives CDR1 MNHEY, CDR2 SMNVEV (reference sequence). V lost 6 bases and J lost 0, with 18 bases in between. The CDR3 reads CASRGASGDPAKNIQYF. CDR3 in DNA: TGTGCCAGCAGAGGCGCTTCGGGAGACCCAGCCAAAAACATTCAGTACTTC.

In its sample, this clonotype was seen once. The chain is built from TRBV4-2 and TRBJ1-1; D gene ambiguous. This CDR3 region has 15 residues. V was cut by 3 bases and J by 1 base, with 12 bases left in between. Germline V gene data show CDR1 as LGHNA and CDR2 as YNFKEQ. The CDR3 DNA reads TGTGCCAGCAGCCATCCTACAAGGGCGAACACTGAAGCTTTCTTT. It specifies CASSHPTRANTEAFF.

The chain carries TRBV27 and TRBJ1-2; D uncertain. CDR1 and CDR2 (germline): MNHEY, SMNVEV (reference sequence). The CDR3 extends over 14 amino acids. V dropped 8 bases and J dropped 4 bases, with 17 bases sitting between them. The CDR3 DNA follows: TGTGCCAGCGGAGGACGGCCGGGTAGCTATGGCTACACCTTC. Translating it yields CASGGRPGSYGYTF.

The V gene is TRBV6-5, the J gene TRBJ2-1, with a possible D match to TRBD2 (6 bases). CDR1 is MNHEY, CDR2 SVGAGI, per germline. The CDR3 totals 15 residues. V dropped 2 bases and J dropped 7 bases, with 15 bases sitting between them. CDR3 nucleotide sequence: TGTGCCAGCAGTTACCCCGCGGACTATCTGAATGAGCAGTTCTTC. This translates into CASSYPADYLNEQFF.

This sequence joins TRBV2 and TRBJ1-2; 10 bases agree with TRBD1. In germline, CDR1 is SNHLY, CDR2 FYNNEI. The ends lost 11 bases at V and 2 bases at J; junction bases unmatched: 8. CDR3 length equals 14 residues. CDR3 bases: TGTGCCTATGACAGGGGGCTTACCAACTATGGCTACACCTTC. Protein: CAYDRGLTNYGYTF.

V and J are TRBV20-1 and TRBJ2-6; a possible D gene is TRBD2 (6 bases). V lost 3 bases and J 0 bases, leaving 12 bases between the germline ends. This CDR3 spans 16 amino acids. Germline V gene sequence: CDR1 DFQATT, CDR2 SNEGSKA (reference sequence). CDR3 DNA: TGCAGTGCTAGGGGACTTTCATCCTCTGGGGCCAACGTCCTGACTTTC. Protein product: CSARGLSSSGANVLTF.